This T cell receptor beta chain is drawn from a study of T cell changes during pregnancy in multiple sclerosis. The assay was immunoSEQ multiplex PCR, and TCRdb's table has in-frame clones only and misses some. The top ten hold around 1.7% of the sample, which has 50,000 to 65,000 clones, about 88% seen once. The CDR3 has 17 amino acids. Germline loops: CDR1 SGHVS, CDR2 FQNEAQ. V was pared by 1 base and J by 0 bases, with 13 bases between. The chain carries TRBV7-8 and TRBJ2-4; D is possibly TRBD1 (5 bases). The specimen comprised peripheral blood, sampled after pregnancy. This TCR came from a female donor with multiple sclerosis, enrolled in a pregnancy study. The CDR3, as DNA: TGTGCCAGCAGCTTAGGGCTCATGGGGCTAGCCAAAAACATTCAGTACTTC. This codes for CASSLGLMGLAKNIQYF.